This T cell receptor beta chain was captured in a study of shared T cell receptors in the human thymus. Germline values: CDR1 SGHNT, CDR2 YYREEE (reference sequence). CDR3 length: 17 amino acids. Trimming cost V 1 base and J 0 bases, with 17 bases left between them. TCRdb keeps only in-frame clones here, not all; method: immunoSEQ multiplex PCR. The sample yields fewer than 700,000 clones, 88% seen once. The sample was also linked to a second study, of human thymus T cells. That study adds: From resections taken during corrective heart surgery, the thymus tissue was obtained. Gene usage (both V and J) appeared biased in thymic and blood repertoires. Related work found strong thymic repertoire overlap between unrelated individuals.

The sample was thymocytes. This receptor was identified in a boy younger than two with a congenital heart defect. The chain couples TRBV5-4 to TRBJ2-7, with a weak D call TRBD2 (6 bases). CDR3 amino acids: CASSLRGAGRSSYEQYF. Here the CDR3 DNA reads TGTGCCAGCAGCTTGAGGGGAGCGGGCCGGAGCTCCTACGAGCAGTACTTC. Supplemented by reference TRBV5-4 and TRBJ2-7, the full variable domain reads ETGVTQSPTHLIKTRGQQVTLRCSSQSGHNTVSWYQQALGQGPQFIFQYYREEENGRGNFPPRFSGLQFPNYSSELNVNALELDDSALYLCASSLRGAGRSSYEQYFGPGTRLTVT.